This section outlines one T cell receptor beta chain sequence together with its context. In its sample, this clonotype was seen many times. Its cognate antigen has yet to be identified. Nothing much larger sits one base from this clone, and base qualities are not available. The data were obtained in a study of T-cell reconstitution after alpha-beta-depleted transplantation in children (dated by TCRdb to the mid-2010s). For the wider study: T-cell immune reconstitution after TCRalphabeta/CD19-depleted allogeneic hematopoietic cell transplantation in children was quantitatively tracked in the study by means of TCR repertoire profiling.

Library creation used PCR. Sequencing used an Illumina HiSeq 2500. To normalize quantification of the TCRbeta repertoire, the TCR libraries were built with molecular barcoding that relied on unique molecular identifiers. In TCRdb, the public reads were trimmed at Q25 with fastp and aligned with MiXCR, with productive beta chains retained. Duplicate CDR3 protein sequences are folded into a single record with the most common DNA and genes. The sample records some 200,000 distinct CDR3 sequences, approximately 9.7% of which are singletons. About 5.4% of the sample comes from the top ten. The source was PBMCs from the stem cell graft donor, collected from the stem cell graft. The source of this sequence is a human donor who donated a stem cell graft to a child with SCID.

The DNA sequence is TGTGCCTGGAGTGTTGCGGATTATGGCTACACCTTC. This gives the protein CAWSVADYGYTF. The chain couples TRBV30 to TRBJ1-2; no D gene is confidently identified. V is cut by 0 bases and J by 5 bases, and the space between the germline ends is 7 bases. The CDR1 and CDR2 encoded by the germline V gene (reference sequence) are GTSNPN and SVGIG. The cysteine opens and the phenylalanine closes a CDR3 of 12 amino acids. Of the read, only the CDR3 DNA is kept; its 36 bases are in frame from base 1.